These 31 T cell receptor beta chains were sequenced from one sample in a study of blood T cell repertoires in COVID-19 (dated by TCRdb to the early 2020s). The receptor library was made with the immunoSEQ multiplex PCR assay. TCRdb mirrors the immuneACCESS table, restricted to in-frame sequences. Some clones are absent from its copies; in checked studies, under half trace to an unresolved V gene, and the reason for the others is unknown. In all, the sample holds fewer than 60,000 clones, and 86% of those were seen once. Roughly 15% of the sample belongs to the ten largest clones. Sequencing input: peripheral blood. The receptors derive from a human donor in a cohort sampled during active COVID-19.

The chain has TRBV4-3 and TRBJ2-7; 11 nucleotides agree with TRBD1. V shed 0 bases, J shed 2 bases, and the junction held 6 bases outside the gene matches. CDR3 length: 17 residues. Germline assignment: CDR1 LGHNA and CDR2 YSLEER. CDR3 residues: CASSQDWAGQGAYEQYF. The CDR3 DNA reads TGCGCCAGCAGCCAAGATTGGGCGGGACAGGGGGCCTACGAGCAGTACTTC.

This chain links TRBV9 with TRBJ2-3, with TRBD2 matching 9 bases. V lost 4 bases and J lost 1; bases outside the gene matches: 4. Germline CDR1 reads SGDLS; CDR2 reads YYNGEE. The CDR3 extends over 15 amino acids. DNA for the CDR3: TGTGCCAGCAGCTCCAGACTAGCGGGCACAGATACGCAGTATTTT. Residues: CASSSRLAGTDTQYF.

This sequence joins TRBV4-2 and TRBJ1-3; D possibly corresponds to TRBD1 (5 bases). This CDR3 spans 15 amino acids. Trimming pared 3 bases from V and 0 bases from J, leaving 9 bases between. CDR1 LGHNA and CDR2 YNFKEQ come from the germline V gene. CDR3 DNA: TGTGCCAGCAGCCAGCAGGGTTACTCTGGAAACACCATATATTTT. Its protein is CASSQQGYSGNTIYF.

The chain carries TRBV11-2 and TRBJ1-3, with D possibly matching TRBD1 (6 bases). Germline assignment: CDR1 SGHAT and CDR2 FQNNGV. Trimming took 5 bases from V and 1 from J, leaving 15 bases between them. CDR3 size: 16 residues. This chain's CDR3 is CASSRVQGSSGNTIYF. As DNA, the CDR3 is TGTGCCAGCAGCCGTGTACAGGGTTCATCTGGAAACACCATATATTTT.

The chain is built from TRBV5-1 and TRBJ2-5; 8 bases line up with TRBD2. The CDR3 sequence is 14 residues long. Germline V gene data show CDR1 as SGHRS and CDR2 as YFSETQ. V was clipped by 4 bases and J by 5 bases; unmatched bases: 7. The CDR3 coding sequence is TGCGCCAGCAGCCCGGGGACTAGTAGGGAGACCCAGTACTTC. Translated, it gives CASSPGTSRETQYF.

The gene calls are TRBV6-2 or TRBV6-3 and TRBJ2-1; D is ambiguous. The germline CDR1 and CDR2 sequences are MNHEY and SVGEGT. Trimming removed 2 bases from V and 4 bases from J, with 9 bases in between. This CDR3 region has 14 residues. For the CDR3, the DNA is TGTGCCAGCAGTTACCTGGGCGTATACAATGAGCAGTTCTTC. Translating gives CASSYLGVYNEQFF.

This chain joins TRBV7-2 and TRBJ2-7, with D tentatively TRBD1 (6 bases). Germline V CDR1 and CDR2: SGHTA, FQGNSA. V lost 10 bases and J lost 0, with 16 bases in between. CDR3 size: 14 residues. The CDR3 loop is CATAGDTTSYEQYF. The CDR3 DNA reads TGTGCCACCGCCGGGGACACCACCTCCTACGAGCAGTACTTC.

This sequence joins TRBV4-2 and TRBJ1-2; TRBD1 matches at 7 bases. The CDR3 is made up of 16 amino acids. CDR1 is LGHNA, CDR2 YNFKEQ, per germline. Trimming at V came to 4 bases and at J to 10 bases, leaving 18 bases not matched to a gene. The CDR3 DNA is TGTGCCAGCAGCCTAGTCCTGGACAGGCCCCTCGAATACTACACCTTC. Its translation: CASSLVLDRPLEYYTF.

This chain uses TRBV30 with TRBJ1-1; possible D gene TRBD1, 5 bases. Germline-derived CDR1 and CDR2 are GTSNPN and SVGIG (reference sequence). The CDR3 length is 14 residues. The ends were cut back, 2 bases at V and 7 bases at J, with 17 bases in the middle. The CDR3, as DNA: TGTGCCTGGAGTCCGGGGGGAGGCCACAGTGAAGCTTTCTTT. The encoded protein is CAWSPGGGHSEAFF. The whole variable domain, remainder taken from reference TRBV30 and TRBJ1-1, is SQTIHQWPATLVQPVGSPLSLECTVEGTSNPNLYWYRQAAGRGLQLLFYSVGIGQISSEVPQNLSASRPQDRQFILSSKKLLLSDSGFYLCAWSPGGGHSEAFFGQGTRLTVV.

The J gene is TRBJ1-5, the V gene TRBV5-5; D might be TRBD1 (5 bases). The V end lost 0 bases, the J end lost 0 bases, and 13 bases lay between the germline ends. Germline V CDR1 and CDR2: SGHKS, YYEKEE (reference sequence). CDR3 size: 17 residues. In DNA, the CDR3 is TGTGCCAGCAGCTTGGTACAGGAATATAATAGCAATCAGCCCCAGCATTTT. This translates into CASSLVQEYNSNQPQHF.

V is TRBV5-6 and J is TRBJ1-2; the match to TRBD1 covers 10 bases. Germline CDR1 SGHDT, CDR2 YYEEEE. The CDR3 runs to 14 residues. The J segment lost 3 bases and the V segment lost 4 bases, leaving 3 bases of the junction unmatched. The CDR3 is CASSVGQGYYGYTF. The CDR3 nucleotides are TGTGCCAGCAGCGTGGGACAGGGGTACTATGGCTACACCTTC. Combining the CDR3 with reference TRBV5-6 and TRBJ1-2 gives the whole variable domain DAGVTQSPTHLIKTRGQQVTLRCSPKSGHDTVSWYQQALGQGPQFIFQYYEEEERQRGNFPDRFSGHQFPNYSSELNVNALLLGDSALYLCASSVGQGYYGYTFGSGTRLTVV.

The J gene is TRBJ2-1, the V gene TRBV9, with TRBD2 matching 13 bases. The ends lost 0 bases at V and 9 bases at J; junction bases unmatched: 15. This CDR3 contains 19 residues. Germline CDR1 reads SGDLS; CDR2 reads YYNGEE. Written as DNA, the CDR3 is TGTGCCAGCAGCGTAGGTTTATTTAGGACTAGCGGGGGATGGAGTGAGCAGTTCTTC. Residues: CASSVGLFRTSGGWSEQFF.

V is TRBV27 and J is TRBJ1-1; 9 bases fit TRBD1. The CDR3 totals 14 residues. Losses at the gene ends were 5 bases for V and 3 bases for J; bases not matched to a gene: 4. Germline assignment: CDR1 MNHEY and CDR2 SMNVEV (reference sequence). CDR3 nucleotides: TGTGCCAGCAGTATGGGACAGGGTTACACTGAAGCTTTCTTT. Translation: CASSMGQGYTEAFF.

The chain's CDR3 is CASSRVGLAGTGELFF. CDR3 sequence (DNA): TGTGCCAGCAGTAGAGTTGGTCTAGCCGGCACCGGGGAGCTGTTTTTT. The chain joins TRBV25-1 to TRBJ2-2; TRBD2 might be the D (5 bases). CDR1 and CDR2 (germline): MGHDK, SYGVNS. Trimming took off 5 bases at V and 4 bases at J, with 17 bases between the two ends. CDR3 size: 16 residues.

The chain combines TRBV7-9 with TRBJ1-1; the match to TRBD1 covers 8 bases. The CDR3 contains 16 residues. The trim removed 5 bases at V and 6 bases at J, leaving 14 bases unmatched. CDR1 is SEHNR and CDR2 is FQNEAQ in the germline V gene (reference sequence). This CDR3 reads CASSIQPRQGSAEAFF. For the CDR3, the DNA is TGTGCCAGCAGCATACAACCCCGACAGGGGTCGGCTGAAGCTTTCTTT.

This clone came up once. This chain connects TRBV11-3 to TRBJ2-2; D possibly corresponds to TRBD1 (5 bases). Germline loops: CDR1 SGHNT, CDR2 YENEEA. This CDR3 contains 15 residues. Trimming took 5 bases from V and 1 from J, leaving 11 bases between them. The CDR3 sequence: CASSLGRGNTGELFF. Here the CDR3 DNA reads TGTGCCAGCAGCCTTGGAAGGGGGAACACCGGGGAGCTGTTTTTT.

The V gene is TRBV11-2, the J gene TRBJ1-2, with 7 bases matching TRBD1. V shed 0 bases and J 5 bases; nucleotides not matched to a gene: 9. In germline, CDR1 is SGHAT, CDR2 FQNNGV. The CDR3 has 16 residues. The CDR3: CASSLDRNAGGYGYTF. CDR3 coding DNA: TGTGCCAGCAGCTTAGATCGAAACGCAGGGGGATATGGCTACACCTTC.

Only a few counts were recorded for this clone. The CDR3 protein is CASSYSEGAGTEAFF. The CDR3 DNA reads TGTGCCAGCAGTTACTCGGAGGGGGCGGGCACTGAAGCTTTCTTT. The chain uses TRBV6-5 and TRBJ1-1; 7 bases are shared with TRBD1. V lost 0 bases, J lost 4 bases, and 5 bases stayed unmatched. Per germline, CDR1 MNHEY and CDR2 SVGAGI. The CDR3 has 15 amino acids.

The chain is built from TRBV19 and TRBJ2-2, with D tentatively TRBD2 (5 bases). Trimming pared 4 bases from V and 1 base from J, leaving 13 bases between. Germline assignment: CDR1 LNHDA and CDR2 SQIVND (reference sequence). The CDR3 has 16 residues. CDR3 in DNA: TGTGCCAGTAGTAGGAGGTTAGGGAAGAACACCGGGGAGCTGTTTTTT. Translated, it gives CASSRRLGKNTGELFF.

This rearrangement joins TRBV11-2 to TRBJ2-3; 7 bases line up with TRBD2. The CDR3 has 15 amino acids. CDR1 and CDR2 from the germline V gene are SGHAT and FQNNGV. V trimming: 2 bases; J trimming: 0 bases; junction bases outside the gene matches: 2. This chain's CDR3 is CASSLRGDSTDTQYF. Here the CDR3 DNA reads TGTGCCAGCAGCTTACGGGGGGATAGCACAGATACGCAGTATTTT.

The gene calls are TRBV6-2 or TRBV6-3 and TRBJ2-5; 14 positions agree with TRBD2. Germline trimming cut 2 bases from V and 8 bases from J; bases unmatched to any gene: 10. The CDR3 consists of 17 residues. Germline V gene data show CDR1 as MNHEY and CDR2 as SVGEGT. CDR3 residues: CASSYGTSGGPRATQYF. Here the CDR3 DNA reads TGTGCCAGCAGTTACGGGACTAGCGGGGGCCCTCGTGCAACCCAGTACTTC.

The chain couples TRBV21-1 to TRBJ1-2. TRBV21-1 has pseudogene status. The CDR3 runs to 15 residues. CDR3 coding DNA: TGTGCCAGCAGCAAAACGGGGGTGGCTAACTATGGCTACACCTTC. It specifies CASSKTGVANYGYTF.

This rearrangement joins TRBV9 to TRBJ2-3; D not certain. CDR3 length equals 12 residues. Germline V lookup: CDR1 SGDLS, CDR2 YYNGEE. Trimming removed 2 bases at V and 4 bases at J, with 5 bases between. The DNA of the CDR3 is TGTGCCAGCAGCGTGGGCTCAGATACGCAGTATTTT. As protein: CASSVGSDTQYF.

J is TRBJ1-4 and V is TRBV7-2, with D perhaps matching TRBD1 (5 bases). The CDR3 is 15 amino acids. Germline V gene lookup returns CDR1 SGHTA and CDR2 FQGNSA. Trimming removed 5 bases at V and 5 bases at J, with 15 bases between. The chain's CDR3 is CASSLRQLGNEKLFF. The CDR3 DNA follows: TGTGCCAGCAGCCTTAGACAGCTGGGAAATGAAAAACTGTTTTTT.

The chain recombines TRBV5-4 with TRBJ1-2, with 8 bases lining up with TRBD1. Germline CDR1 SGHNT, CDR2 YYREEE (reference sequence). J was trimmed by 0 bases and V by 4 bases; bases with no gene match: 8. The CDR3 contains 16 residues. This chain's CDR3 is CASSVTGDLTNYGYTF. The CDR3 DNA reads TGTGCCAGCAGCGTGACAGGGGACTTGACTAACTATGGCTACACCTTC. The whole variable domain, remainder taken from reference TRBV5-4 and TRBJ1-2, is ETGVTQSPTHLIKTRGQQVTLRCSSQSGHNTVSWYQQALGQGPQFIFQYYREEENGRGNFPPRFSGLQFPNYSSELNVNALELDDSALYLCASSVTGDLTNYGYTFGSGTRLTVV.

The rearrangement links TRBV6-5 to TRBJ1-1; unclear D gene. From germline, CDR1 is MNHEY and CDR2 SVGAGI. This CDR3 comprises 12 residues. V lost 7 bases and J lost 5, with 11 bases in between. CDR3 loop: CASIYFGTEAFF. DNA of the CDR3: TGTGCCAGCATCTACTTCGGGACTGAAGCTTTCTTT.

The table lists this clone with a count of one. V gene TRBV15 combines with J gene TRBJ2-7, with 8 bases matching TRBD2. The V and J ends lost 5 bases and 0 bases, in that order; junction bases with no gene match: 3. The germline CDR1 and CDR2 sequences are LNHNV and YYDKDF (reference sequence). This CDR3 is 14 amino acids long. The CDR3 here is CATSRRGDSYEQYF. The CDR3 bases are TGTGCCACCAGCCGGCGGGGGGACTCCTACGAGCAGTACTTC.

This chain connects TRBV21-1 to TRBJ1-1. TRBV21-1 represents a pseudogene. CDR3 length equals 15 residues. CDR3 in DNA: TGTGCCAGCATATACCAAGAGCCCATGAACACTGAAGCTTTCTTT. As protein: CASIYQEPMNTEAFF.

V gene TRBV5-6 combines with J gene TRBJ2-1; 10 bases line up with TRBD1. Germline V lookup: CDR1 SGHDT, CDR2 YYEEEE. This CDR3 region has 13 residues. With V trimmed by 2 bases and J by 12 bases, 5 bases remained unmatched. As DNA, the CDR3 is TGTGCCAGCAGCTTTGACAGGGGGCTAGGGCAGTTCTTC. The encoded protein is CASSFDRGLGQFF. The whole variable domain, remainder taken from reference TRBV5-6 and TRBJ2-1, is DAGVTQSPTHLIKTRGQQVTLRCSPKSGHDTVSWYQQALGQGPQFIFQYYEEEERQRGNFPDRFSGHQFPNYSSELNVNALLLGDSALYLCASSFDRGLGQFFGPGTRLTVL.

This clone was seen only once. The chain recombines TRBV3-1 (or the pseudogene TRBV3-2) with TRBJ1-1; 8 bases align to TRBD1. Looked up from germline, CDR1 is LGHDT and CDR2 is YNNKEL (reference sequence). V shed 7 bases, J shed 1 base, and the junction held 5 bases outside the gene matches. This CDR3 spans 14 amino acids. CDR3 sequence (DNA): TGTGCCAGCACCCCCGGACAGGGGAACACTGAAGCTTTCTTT. Translated, it gives CASTPGQGNTEAFF.

V is TRBV3-1 (or the pseudogene TRBV3-2) and J is TRBJ2-3, with TRBD2 matching 10 bases. CDR1 is LGHDT, CDR2 YNNKEL, per germline (reference sequence). The CDR3 has 16 residues. After removal of 2 bases from V and 6 bases from J, the junction contained 8 bases not matched to a gene. CDR3 DNA: TGTGCCAGCAGCCAATACAGCGGGGGGGGAGCGGATACGCAGTATTTT. Translation gives CASSQYSGGGADTQYF.